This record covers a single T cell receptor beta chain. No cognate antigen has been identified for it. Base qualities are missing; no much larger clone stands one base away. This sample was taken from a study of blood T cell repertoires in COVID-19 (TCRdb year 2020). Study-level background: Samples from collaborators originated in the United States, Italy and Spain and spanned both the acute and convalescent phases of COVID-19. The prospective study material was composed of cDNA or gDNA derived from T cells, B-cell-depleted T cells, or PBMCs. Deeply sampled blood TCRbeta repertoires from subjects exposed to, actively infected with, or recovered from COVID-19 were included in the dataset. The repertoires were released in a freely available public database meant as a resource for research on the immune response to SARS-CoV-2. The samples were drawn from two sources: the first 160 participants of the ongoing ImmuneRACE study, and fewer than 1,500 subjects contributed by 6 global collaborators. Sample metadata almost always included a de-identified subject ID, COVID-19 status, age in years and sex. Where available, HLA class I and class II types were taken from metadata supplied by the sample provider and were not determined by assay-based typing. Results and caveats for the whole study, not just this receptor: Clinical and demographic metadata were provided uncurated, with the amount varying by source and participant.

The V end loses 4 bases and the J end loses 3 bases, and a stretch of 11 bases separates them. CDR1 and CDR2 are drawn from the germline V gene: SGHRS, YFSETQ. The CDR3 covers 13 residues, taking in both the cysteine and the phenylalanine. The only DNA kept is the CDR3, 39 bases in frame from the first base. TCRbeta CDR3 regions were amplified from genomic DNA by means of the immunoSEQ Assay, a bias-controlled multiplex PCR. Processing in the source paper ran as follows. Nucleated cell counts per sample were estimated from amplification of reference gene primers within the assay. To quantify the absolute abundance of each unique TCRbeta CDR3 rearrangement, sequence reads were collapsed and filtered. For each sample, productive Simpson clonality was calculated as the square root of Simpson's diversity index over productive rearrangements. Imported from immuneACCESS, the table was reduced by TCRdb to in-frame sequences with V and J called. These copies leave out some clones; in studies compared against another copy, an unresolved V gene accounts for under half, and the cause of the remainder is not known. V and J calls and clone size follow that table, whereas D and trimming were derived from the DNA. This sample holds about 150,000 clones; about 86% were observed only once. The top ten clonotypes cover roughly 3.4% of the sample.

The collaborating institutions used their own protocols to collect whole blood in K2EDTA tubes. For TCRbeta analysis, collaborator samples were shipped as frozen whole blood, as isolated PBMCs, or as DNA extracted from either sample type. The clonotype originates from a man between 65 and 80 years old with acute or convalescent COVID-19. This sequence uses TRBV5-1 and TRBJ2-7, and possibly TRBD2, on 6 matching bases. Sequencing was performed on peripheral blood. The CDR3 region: CASSRGTDYEQYF. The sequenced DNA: TGCGCCAGCAGCCGGGGGACCGACTACGAGCAGTACTTC. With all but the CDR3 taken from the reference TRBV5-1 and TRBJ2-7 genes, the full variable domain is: KAGVTQTPRYLIKTRGQQVTLSCSPISGHRSVSWYQQTPGQGLQFLFEYFSETQRNKGNFPGRFSGRQFSNSRSEMNVSTLELGDSALYLCASSRGTDYEQYFGPGTRLTVT.